These 29 T cell receptor beta chains originate from one sample sequenced in a study of shared clonotypes between healthy human individuals. Produced via immunoSEQ multiplex PCR; TCRdb's table is partial and in-frame only. The table shows about 1 million clones, with approximately 70% occurring only once. The sample comprised memory CD4+ T cells sorted from blood. Noted subset: CD45RA-negative fraction. These receptors originate from a man between 18 and 29 years old in good health.

This clone was counted only a few times. The chain joins TRBV6-1 to TRBJ1-1; D is unclear. V was cut by 5 bases and J by 6 bases, with 7 bases left in between. The CDR3 consists of 11 residues. CDR1 and CDR2 (germline): MNHNS, SASEGT. This CDR3 is CASSRVAEAFF. In DNA, the CDR3 is TGTGCCAGCAGTAGGGTGGCTGAAGCTTTCTTT.

The chain links TRBV13 to TRBJ1-1, with D unclear. V dropped 0 bases and J dropped 1 base, with 6 bases sitting between them. The CDR3 is made up of 14 amino acids. Germline-derived CDR1 and CDR2 are PRHDT and FYEKMQ (reference sequence). DNA of the CDR3: TGTGCCAGCAGCTTAGGACGGAAGAACACTGAAGCTTTCTTT. Its protein is CASSLGRKNTEAFF.

The chain combines TRBV19 with TRBJ2-4; tentative D call: TRBD2 (5 bases). The V gene's germline CDR1 is LNHDA and CDR2 SQIVND (reference sequence). V lost 9 bases and J lost 1, with 19 bases in between. The CDR3 is 16 amino acids. The CDR3 protein is CASSTGILGAKNIQYF. The CDR3 DNA is TGTGCCAGCAGCACGGGGATCCTAGGGGCCAAAAACATTCAGTACTTC. Filled out from reference TRBV19 and TRBJ2-4, the complete variable domain reads DGGITQSPKYLFRKEGQNVTLSCEQNLNHDAMYWYRQDPGQGLRLIYYSQIVNDFQKGDIAEGYSVSREKKESFPLTVTSAQKNPTAFYLCASSTGILGAKNIQYFGAGTRLSVL.

V usage is TRBV9 and J usage is TRBJ1-4; D remains unclear. Per the germline V gene, CDR1 is SGDLS and CDR2 is YYNGEE. The CDR3 loop spans 16 amino acids. V was cut by 0 bases and J by 7 bases, with 16 bases left in between. CDR3 coding DNA: TGTGCCAGCAGCGTAGCCGGGCCCCGAGAGGTTGAAAAACTGTTTTTT. It specifies CASSVAGPREVEKLFF.

In its sample, this clone was seen a few times. This rearrangement joins TRBV2 to TRBJ2-1; 10 nucleotides match TRBD2. V trimming: 7 bases; J trimming: 2 bases; junction bases outside the gene matches: 2. The CDR3 has 14 amino acids. Per the germline V gene, CDR1 is SNHLY and CDR2 is FYNNEI. Here the CDR3 DNA reads TGTGCCAGCAAAGGGACTAGCGCCTACAATGAGCAGTTCTTC. Translation gives CASKGTSAYNEQFF.

This clone showed up just once. The genes are TRBV6-6 and TRBJ1-3; 9 bases align to TRBD1. Trimming cost V 8 bases and J 0 bases; bases outside gene matches: 2. CDR1 and CDR2 from the germline V gene are MNHNY and SVGAGI (reference sequence). This CDR3 spans 14 amino acids. The CDR3 DNA reads TGTGCCAGCCGGGACAGGGTCTCTGGAAACACCATATATTTT. Translating gives CASRDRVSGNTIYF.

This clone was detected ten times or more. The J gene is TRBJ1-3, the V gene TRBV30; 10 positions agree with TRBD1. After removal of 5 bases from V and 6 bases from J, the junction contained 16 bases not matched to a gene. CDR1 is GTSNPN and CDR2 is SVGIG in the germline V gene (reference sequence). The CDR3 covers 17 residues. CDR3 sequence (DNA): TGTGCCTGGGGCAGGGGACGGACAGGGGGTAGAGAAAACACCATATATTTT. Its translation: CAWGRGRTGGRENTIYF.

The V gene is TRBV19, the J gene TRBJ1-1; D not resolved. The germline V gene has CDR1 LNHDA and CDR2 SQIVND (reference sequence). CDR3 length: 13 residues. The germline V and J ends were trimmed by 3 bases and 3 bases, with 8 bases remaining between them. The CDR3 loop reads CASSIWEDTEAFF. CDR3 sequence (DNA): TGTGCCAGTAGTATTTGGGAGGACACTGAAGCTTTCTTT.

The genes are TRBV9 and TRBJ2-5, with TRBD2 as a possible D gene (6 bases). The CDR3 sequence is 14 residues long. The germline V gene encodes CDR1 SGDLS and CDR2 YYNGEE. Deletions cut 2 bases from V and 2 bases from J, with 10 bases between. The DNA for the CDR3 is TGTGCCAGCAGCGTCGGGACTCAACAAGAGACCCAGTACTTC. This codes for CASSVGTQQETQYF.

A word on this clone: This clone may be a read error of a much larger clone one base away. Within the sample, other DNA sequences also encode this same CDR3. The chain employs TRBV28 and TRBJ2-7; 12 bases line up with TRBD1. From germline, CDR1 is MDHEN and CDR2 SYDVKM. The ends lost 3 bases at V and 5 bases at J; junction bases unmatched: 5. This CDR3 contains 15 residues. The CDR3 region has the DNA TGTGCCAGCAGTTTGGGGGGGACAGGGGGCAACGAGCAGTACTTC. It yields the protein CASSLGGTGGNEQYF.

The chain combines TRBV19 with TRBJ2-5, with 7 positions matching TRBD1. The CDR3 totals 14 residues. CDR1 is LNHDA and CDR2 is SQIVND in the germline V gene (reference sequence). J lost 3 bases, V lost 9 bases, and 10 bases had no gene match. The CDR3 reads CASHSGTVKETQYF. The CDR3, as DNA: TGTGCCAGCCACTCCGGGACAGTGAAAGAGACCCAGTACTTC. Supplemented by reference TRBV19 and TRBJ2-5, the full variable domain reads DGGITQSPKYLFRKEGQNVTLSCEQNLNHDAMYWYRQDPGQGLRLIYYSQIVNDFQKGDIAEGYSVSREKKESFPLTVTSAQKNPTAFYLCASHSGTVKETQYFGPGTRLLVL.

J is TRBJ2-1 and V is TRBV4-1; tentatively, D is TRBD1 or TRBD2 (5 bases each). Germline-derived CDR1 and CDR2 are MGHRA and YSYEKL. V was cut by 0 bases and J by 7 bases, with 13 bases left in between. The CDR3 is made up of 15 amino acids. The CDR3 loop reads CASSQDRGRGNEQFF. DNA of the CDR3: TGCGCCAGCAGCCAAGATCGGGGACGTGGTAATGAGCAGTTCTTC.

The sample holds a few counts of this clone. The chain combines TRBV5-1 with TRBJ1-4; 8 bases fit TRBD1. The CDR3 spans 14 residues. J was trimmed by 4 bases and V by 1 base; bases with no gene match: 0. Germline CDR1 and CDR2: SGHRS and YFSETQ. The chain's CDR3 is CASSLTGGNEKLFF. As DNA, the CDR3 is TGCGCCAGCAGCTTGACAGGGGGTAATGAAAAACTGTTTTTT.

This rearrangement joins TRBV9 to TRBJ2-1; D tentatively fits TRBD1 or TRBD2 (5 bases each). Germline CDR1 reads SGDLS; CDR2 reads YYNGEE. Trimming shortened V by 3 bases and J by 10 bases, and 14 bases separated the two germline ends. The CDR3 spans 13 residues. The CDR3, as DNA: TGTGCCAGCAGCGGGGACCTATCAGGGGAGCAGTTCTTC. Translation: CASSGDLSGEQFF.

V is TRBV6-1 and J is TRBJ1-5, with D possibly being TRBD1 (5 bases). V was clipped by 6 bases and J by 6 bases, with 15 bases between them. This CDR3 has 14 residues. CDR1 and CDR2 (germline): MNHNS, SASEGT. The CDR3 protein is CASSDQGRLQPQHF. CDR3 nucleotide sequence: TGTGCCAGCAGCGATCAGGGAAGGCTTCAGCCCCAGCATTTT.

The J gene is TRBJ2-7, the V gene TRBV20-1; D remains ambiguous. The CDR3 is 11 residues long. The V gene's germline CDR1 is DFQATT and CDR2 SNEGSKA (reference sequence). Between the trimmed V and J ends, which lost 5 bases and 2 bases, there was a span of 7 bases. In nucleotides, the CDR3 is TGCAGTGCTGGTCAGACCTACGAGCAGTACTTC. Translation gives CSAGQTYEQYF.

The V gene is TRBV29-1, the J gene TRBJ2-3; the D call may be TRBD1 or TRBD2 (5 bases each). V lost 1 base and J 6 bases, leaving 17 bases between the germline ends. Per the germline V gene, CDR1 is SQVTM and CDR2 is ANQGSEA. CDR3 length equals 15 residues. The CDR3: CSVEGWAGTSDTQYF. The CDR3 coding sequence is TGCAGCGTTGAAGGGTGGGCCGGGACCTCGGATACGCAGTATTTT.

J is TRBJ2-5 and V is TRBV5-4; either TRBD1 or TRBD2 may supply D (6 bases each). The CDR3 consists of 13 residues. V lost 0 bases and J lost 5, with 8 bases in between. The germline V gene has CDR1 SGHNT and CDR2 YYREEE (reference sequence). CDR3 DNA sequence: TGTGCCAGCAGCTTGGTAGGGGGGGAGACCCAGTACTTC. The encoded protein is CASSLVGGETQYF.

This clone has only one observation. The rearrangement joins TRBV7-6 to TRBJ2-1; perhaps TRBD2 as D (5 bases). There are 13 residues in the CDR3. V was cut by 5 bases and J by 6 bases, with 11 bases left in between. CDR1 is SGHVS, CDR2 FNYEAQ, per germline. CDR3 in amino acids: CASSTTRVNEQFF. CDR3 nucleotides: TGTGCCAGCAGCACAACTAGAGTCAATGAGCAGTTCTTC.

Remarks on this clone: It is likely a read error: a sequence one base away is far more abundant. The same CDR3 also results from other DNA sequences found in this sample. This chain links TRBV7-8 with TRBJ2-3; D gene uncertain. V lost 3 bases to trimming and J lost 2 bases, with 0 bases between them. The CDR3 contains 11 residues. CDR1 and CDR2 from the germline V gene are SGHVS and FQNEAQ. This chain's CDR3 is CASSFTDTQYF. The CDR3 nucleotides are TGTGCCAGCAGCTTCACAGATACGCAGTATTTT.

This clone has only a few counts. The rearrangement joins TRBV13 to TRBJ2-3, with TRBD2 as a possible D gene (5 bases). Trimming pared 5 bases from V and 5 bases from J, leaving 14 bases between. CDR1 PRHDT and CDR2 FYEKMQ come from the germline V gene (reference sequence). This CDR3 is built from 14 residues. As DNA, the CDR3 is TGTGCCAGCAGCCTGAGAGGGCTAGGAGATACGCAGTATTTT. Encoded protein: CASSLRGLGDTQYF.

The chain is built from TRBV28 and TRBJ2-3; 11 bases agree with TRBD1. The germline V gene has CDR1 MDHEN and CDR2 SYDVKM. The CDR3 sequence is 14 residues long. Unmatched junction bases numbered 7, after V lost 8 bases and J lost 6 bases. In nucleotides, the CDR3 is TGTGCCAGCGAGGACAGGGGGCTTGGGGATACGCAGTATTTT. Protein sequence: CASEDRGLGDTQYF.

About this clone itself: Different DNA sequences within this sample yield the same CDR3. V gene TRBV2 combines with J gene TRBJ1-2, with 9 bases fitting TRBD1. The CDR3 covers 13 residues. The junction had 5 bases not matched to a gene; V was cut back by 4 bases and J by 8 bases. Looked up from germline, CDR1 is SNHLY and CDR2 is FYNNEI. The CDR3 bases are TGTGCCAGCAGTGGACAGGGGGTGGGAGGCTACACCTTC. This translates into CASSGQGVGGYTF.

V is TRBV5-4 and J is TRBJ2-1; 11 nucleotides match TRBD1. This CDR3 has 16 residues. After removal of 3 bases from V and 9 bases from J, the junction contained 11 bases not matched to a gene. Germline CDR1 and CDR2: SGHNT and YYREEE (reference sequence). In DNA form, the CDR3 reads TGTGCCAGCAGCTCACCGGACAGGGGGCGCGTTAGTGAGCAGTTCTTC. This gives the protein CASSSPDRGRVSEQFF.

This chain uses TRBV6-5 with TRBJ1-2; 7 nucleotides line up with TRBD1. The ends lost 0 bases at V and 8 bases at J; junction bases unmatched: 6. This CDR3 contains 14 residues. Germline loops: CDR1 MNHEY, CDR2 SVGAGI. This CDR3 reads CASSYSAGGAGYTF. The CDR3 bases are TGTGCCAGCAGTTACTCTGCAGGGGGGGCGGGCTACACCTTC.

V is TRBV9 and J is TRBJ1-2; no reliable D call. This CDR3 contains 15 residues. V gave up 0 bases and J gave up 7 bases, with 16 bases separating them. Germline CDR1 reads SGDLS; CDR2 reads YYNGEE. DNA of the CDR3: TGTGCCAGCAGCGTAGATGTTGGGGAAACCTCTGGCTACACCTTC. Its protein is CASSVDVGETSGYTF.

V is TRBV11-3 and J is TRBJ2-7; TRBD1 agrees at 9 bases. The CDR3 extends over 14 amino acids. CDR1 and CDR2 from the germline V gene are SGHNT and YENEEA. J gave up 4 bases and V 8 bases, and 9 bases lay outside the gene matches. CDR3 region: CASSPSGQGYEQYF. CDR3 sequence (DNA): TGTGCCAGCTCCCCCTCGGGACAGGGTTACGAGCAGTACTTC.

The V and J genes are TRBV4-1 and TRBJ2-7; D is possibly TRBD2 (5 bases). This CDR3 comprises 16 residues. Deletions cut 1 base from V and 0 bases from J, with 13 bases between. The V gene's germline CDR1 is MGHRA and CDR2 YSYEKL. The CDR3 region is CASSQVAGISSYEQYF. The CDR3 DNA reads TGCGCCAGCAGCCAAGTGGCCGGGATCAGCTCCTACGAGCAGTACTTC.

The count of this clone is one. The CDR3 loop is CASSRGQGLNTGELFF. CDR3 in DNA: TGCGCCAGCAGCCGGGGGCAGGGGCTGAACACCGGGGAGCTGTTTTTT. J is TRBJ2-2 and V is TRBV4-1; perhaps TRBD1 as D (6 bases). This CDR3 comprises 16 residues. Trimming cost V 4 bases and J 1 base, with 13 bases left between them. The germline gives CDR1 MGHRA, CDR2 YSYEKL.